What follows are 19 T cell receptor beta chains derived from one specimen sequenced in a study of blood T cell repertoires in COVID-19. Profiled with immunoSEQ multiplex PCR; TCRdb holds only in-frame clones, not every one. The repertoire holds roughly 300,000 clones, with about 83% as singletons. Input material: peripheral blood. The receptor source for this set is a woman between 45 and 60 years old who had recovered from COVID-19.

The chain uses TRBV11-2 and TRBJ2-1; TRBD2 agrees at 9 bases. The ends lost 4 bases at V and 5 bases at J; junction bases unmatched: 6. Looked up from germline, CDR1 is SGHAT and CDR2 is FQNNGV. This CDR3 is 15 amino acids long. In DNA form, the CDR3 reads TGTGCCAGCAGCTATCCCGGGACTAGCCACAATGAGCAGTTCTTC. Encoded protein: CASSYPGTSHNEQFF.

The gene calls are TRBV7-3 and TRBJ2-3, with 11 bases fitting TRBD2. Trimming cost V 5 bases and J 6 bases; bases outside gene matches: 7. CDR1 and CDR2 (germline): SGHTA, FQGTGA. The CDR3 has 15 amino acids. Here the CDR3 DNA reads TGTGCCAGCAGCCTTAGCGGGGGGGCCTCTGATACGCAGTATTTT. Protein sequence: CASSLSGGASDTQYF.

The chain joins TRBV5-6 to TRBJ2-1, with D perhaps TRBD1 (5 bases). The CDR3 is 16 amino acids. Per the germline V gene, CDR1 is SGHDT and CDR2 is YYEEEE. The V gene lost 0 bases and the J gene lost 1 base, with 11 bases spanning the gap. The CDR3 region is CASSLAGQGSYNEQFF. DNA for the CDR3: TGTGCCAGCAGCTTGGCCGGGCAGGGATCCTACAATGAGCAGTTCTTC.

This clone was picked up one time. The chain joins TRBV2 to TRBJ1-1; D is unresolved. Germline loops: CDR1 SNHLY, CDR2 FYNNEI. The CDR3 sequence is 15 residues long. V lost 2 bases, J lost 2 bases, and 12 bases lay in between. CDR3 sequence reads: CASSEYPVQNTEAFF. CDR3 DNA sequence: TGTGCCAGCAGTGAATATCCGGTCCAAAACACTGAAGCTTTCTTT.

The chain is built from TRBV7-8 and TRBJ2-1, with D perhaps TRBD2 (6 bases). From germline, CDR1 is SGHVS and CDR2 FQNEAQ. Trimming removed 6 bases at V and 10 bases at J, with 16 bases between. The CDR3 runs 13 residues. The CDR3 coding sequence is TGTGCCAGCAGACCGAGACTAGTCCGAGAGCAGTTCTTC. It codes for CASRPRLVREQFF.

The chain links TRBV5-6 to TRBJ1-4, with 8 bases that match TRBD1. The V gene's germline CDR1 is SGHDT and CDR2 YYEEEE. This CDR3 comprises 15 residues. J was trimmed by 8 bases and V by 3 bases; bases with no gene match: 9. DNA for the CDR3: TGTGCCAGCAGCTCTGGACAGGGCCAAAGGGAAAAACTGTTTTTT. As protein: CASSSGQGQREKLFF.

The chain links TRBV19 to TRBJ1-1; D not resolved. In germline, CDR1 is LNHDA, CDR2 SQIVND (reference sequence). This CDR3 is 14 amino acids long. V lost 10 bases and J lost 1, with 16 bases in between. The CDR3 DNA follows: TGTGCCACTAGCCGGAACAGCTGGAACACTGAAGCTTTCTTT. Protein: CATSRNSWNTEAFF.

V and J are TRBV2 and TRBJ1-5; TRBD1 matches 8 bases. CDR1 is SNHLY, CDR2 FYNNEI, per germline. The CDR3 spans 14 residues. The J segment lost 7 bases and the V segment lost 5 bases, leaving 7 bases of the junction unmatched. The CDR3 loop reads CASSPDREGQPQHF. CDR3 nucleotides: TGTGCCAGCAGTCCGGACAGGGAAGGACAGCCCCAGCATTTT.

The J gene is TRBJ2-7, the V gene TRBV6-5; 8 bases are a match to TRBD2. After removal of 2 bases from V and 5 bases from J, the junction contained 5 bases not matched to a gene. The CDR3 is 14 residues long. CDR1 and CDR2 from the germline V gene are MNHEY and SVGAGI. This CDR3 is CASSYRLAKDEQYF. CDR3 nucleotide sequence: TGTGCCAGCAGTTACAGACTAGCGAAGGACGAGCAGTACTTC.

The J gene is TRBJ2-5, the V gene TRBV5-1, with 14 bases lining up with TRBD2. Unmatched junction bases numbered 14, after V lost 1 base and J lost 9 bases. CDR1 is SGHRS, CDR2 YFSETQ, per germline. The CDR3 extends over 18 amino acids. In DNA form, the CDR3 reads TGCGCCAGCAGCTTGTTTGGGACTAGCGGGAGTAACCACCTTCCCCAGTACTTC. This codes for CASSLFGTSGSNHLPQYF.

The V call is TRBV7-9, the J call TRBJ1-5; TRBD1 is a possible D gene (6 bases). CDR1 and CDR2 from the germline V gene are SEHNR and FQNEAQ (reference sequence). V gave up 5 bases and J gave up 1 base, with 15 bases separating them. This CDR3 is built from 16 residues. DNA of the CDR3: TGTGCCAGCAGCGAAAACAGGGTAGGGAGCAATCAGCCCCAGCATTTT. Translating it yields CASSENRVGSNQPQHF.

This chain uses TRBV3-1 (or the pseudogene TRBV3-2) with TRBJ1-1; D is uncertain. Germline V lookup: CDR1 LGHDT, CDR2 YNNKEL (reference sequence). The V gene lost 0 bases and the J gene lost 2 bases, with 7 bases spanning the gap. The CDR3 extends over 14 amino acids. CDR3 DNA sequence: TGTGCCAGCAGCCAAGAAACTCGTAACACTGAAGCTTTCTTT. Translated, it gives CASSQETRNTEAFF.

The gene calls are TRBV5-4 and TRBJ2-1; TRBD1 aligns across 9 bases. The CDR3 totals 16 residues. Germline V gene lookup returns CDR1 SGHNT and CDR2 YYREEE (reference sequence). The ends lost 1 base at V and 9 bases at J; junction bases unmatched: 11. The CDR3, as DNA: TGTGCCAGCAGCTTGATTCGGACAGGGGCGTTGGGTGAGCAGTTCTTC. This gives the protein CASSLIRTGALGEQFF.

This chain connects TRBV5-1 to TRBJ1-2, with D tentatively TRBD1 (6 bases). The CDR3 sequence is 14 residues long. V lost 2 bases and J 6 bases, leaving 14 bases between the germline ends. Germline CDR1 is SGHRS and CDR2 is YFSETQ. The CDR3 spells CASSFNRVSDGYTF. CDR3 sequence (DNA): TGCGCCAGCAGCTTTAACAGGGTATCGGATGGCTACACCTTC.

This chain uses TRBV7-9 with TRBJ1-2, with 8 bases lining up with TRBD1. CDR3 length: 15 residues. V trimming: 5 bases; J trimming: 0 bases; junction bases outside the gene matches: 5. CDR1 is SEHNR, CDR2 FQNEAQ, per germline (reference sequence). CDR3 sequence: CASSPLDRANYGYTF. In DNA form, the CDR3 reads TGTGCCAGCAGCCCCTTGGACAGGGCTAACTATGGCTACACCTTC.

DNA of the CDR3: TGTGCCAGCAGCCGCTATTGGGGGGGCAATGAGCAGTTCTTC. Amino acid sequence: CASSRYWGGNEQFF. The chain combines TRBV3-1 (or the pseudogene TRBV3-2) with TRBJ2-1, with 7 bases lining up with TRBD2. Germline CDR1 is LGHDT and CDR2 is YNNKEL (reference sequence). The ends lost 4 bases at V and 6 bases at J; junction bases unmatched: 6. The CDR3 is 14 amino acids.

This clone was detected a few times. The chain links TRBV21-1 to TRBJ1-1; the D segment call TRBD1 is taken from the table without a DNA check. TRBV21-1 is marked as a pseudogene. This CDR3 spans 13 amino acids. CDR3 DNA sequence: TGTGCCAGCGGAAACAGGAGGAACACTGAAGCTTTCTTT. As protein: CASGNRRNTEAFF.

This sequence joins TRBV6-5 and TRBJ1-1; no clear D gene. The CDR3 is 13 residues long. Germline assignment: CDR1 MNHEY and CDR2 SVGAGI. Trimming stripped 2 bases from V and 5 bases from J, with 9 bases between. DNA for the CDR3: TGTGCCAGCAGTTACGGAGAACGGACTGAAGCTTTCTTT. Amino acids: CASSYGERTEAFF.

The chain is built from TRBV27 and TRBJ1-5, with TRBD1 as a possible D gene (5 bases). V dropped 2 bases and J dropped 0 bases, with 8 bases sitting between them. The CDR3 contains 15 residues. Germline V gives CDR1 MNHEY, CDR2 SMNVEV (reference sequence). CDR3 protein: CASSLKGNSNQPQHF. The CDR3, as DNA: TGTGCCAGCAGTTTAAAGGGGAATAGCAATCAGCCCCAGCATTTT.